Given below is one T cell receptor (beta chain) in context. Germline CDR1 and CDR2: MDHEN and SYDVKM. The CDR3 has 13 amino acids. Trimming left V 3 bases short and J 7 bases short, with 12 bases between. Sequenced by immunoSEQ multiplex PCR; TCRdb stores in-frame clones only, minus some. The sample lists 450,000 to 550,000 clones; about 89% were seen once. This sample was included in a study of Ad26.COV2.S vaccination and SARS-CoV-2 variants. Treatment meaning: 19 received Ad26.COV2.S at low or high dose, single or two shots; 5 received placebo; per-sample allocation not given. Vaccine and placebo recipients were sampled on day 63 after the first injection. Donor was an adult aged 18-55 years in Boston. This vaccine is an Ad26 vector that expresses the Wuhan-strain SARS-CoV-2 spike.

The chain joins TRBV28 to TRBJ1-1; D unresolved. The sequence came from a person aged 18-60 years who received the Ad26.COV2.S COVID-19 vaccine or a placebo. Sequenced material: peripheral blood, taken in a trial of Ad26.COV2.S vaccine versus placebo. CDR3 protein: CASSLGSPFEAFF. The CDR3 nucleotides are TGTGCCAGCAGTTTGGGCAGCCCGTTTGAAGCTTTCTTT.